The 26 T cell receptor beta chains listed next were all sequenced from one sample in a study of blood T cell repertoires in COVID-19. Method: immunoSEQ multiplex PCR; TCRdb's copy keeps in-frame clones and lacks some. The table has 120,000 or so clones, 88% seen once. Material for sequencing was peripheral blood. The source of these receptors is a woman in her forties or fifties with active or convalescent COVID-19.

V is TRBV4-3 and J is TRBJ1-3; D is undetermined. V was cut by 1 base and J by 0 bases, with 13 bases left in between. This CDR3 is built from 17 residues. Germline V gene data show CDR1 as LGHNA and CDR2 as YSLEER. Here the CDR3 DNA reads TGCGCCAGCAGCCAAGGACCCGGGAGGAGCTCTGGAAACACCATATATTTT. Translated, it gives CASSQGPGRSSGNTIYF.

A few counts support this clone. The chain couples TRBV2 to TRBJ2-7, with unresolved D. There are 12 residues in the CDR3. Germline values: CDR1 SNHLY, CDR2 FYNNEI. V shed 7 bases and J shed 1 base, with 8 bases lying between them. CDR3 residues: CASTAGSYEQYF. CDR3 nucleotides: TGTGCCAGCACCGCAGGATCCTACGAGCAGTACTTC.

This chain uses TRBV7-3 with TRBJ2-4, with D maybe TRBD1 (5 bases). Germline V gene data show CDR1 as SGHTA and CDR2 as FQGTGA. V was pared by 5 bases and J by 0 bases, with 17 bases between. The CDR3 has 17 residues. The CDR3 DNA reads as TGTGCCAGCAGCCTCGGCAGGGAAGTCCTAGCCAAAAACATTCAGTACTTC. Translation: CASSLGREVLAKNIQYF.

The chain carries TRBV9 and TRBJ2-2; D is uncertain. With 0 bases removed from V and 6 bases from J, the gap between germline ends came to 3 bases. Germline lookup yields CDR1 SGDLS and CDR2 YYNGEE. CDR3 size: 12 residues. The DNA of the CDR3 is TGTGCCAGCAGCGTAGACTCCGGGGAGCTGTTTTTT. Its translation: CASSVDSGELFF.

The chain has TRBV6-2 or TRBV6-3 and TRBJ1-5; tentative D call: TRBD1 (5 bases). CDR1 is MNHEY, CDR2 SVGEGT, per germline. V gave up 5 bases and J gave up 6 bases, with 17 bases separating them. This CDR3 is 15 amino acids long. CDR3 residues: CASSAGTKTSQPQHF. In DNA, the CDR3 is TGTGCCAGCAGTGCGGGGACCAAGACGAGTCAGCCCCAGCATTTT.

The chain is built from TRBV18 and TRBJ2-5; D remains unclear. Germline CDR1 KGHSH, CDR2 LQKENI. CDR3 length: 13 residues. V was pared by 4 bases and J by 1 base, with 7 bases between. The CDR3 sequence is CASSRGLQETQYF. CDR3 in DNA: TGTGCCAGCTCACGCGGTCTCCAAGAGACCCAGTACTTC.

The chain recombines TRBV5-4 with TRBJ2-1, with D maybe TRBD2 (6 bases). Trimming shortened V by 4 bases and J by 8 bases, and 22 bases separated the two germline ends. The CDR3 runs 16 residues. The germline V gene encodes CDR1 SGHNT and CDR2 YYREEE (reference sequence). The CDR3 protein is CASSGKGRRGVDEQFF. The CDR3 DNA reads as TGTGCCAGCAGCGGTAAAGGTCGGCGCGGGGTGGATGAGCAGTTCTTC. The whole variable domain, remainder taken from reference TRBV5-4 and TRBJ2-1, is ETGVTQSPTHLIKTRGQQVTLRCSSQSGHNTVSWYQQALGQGPQFIFQYYREEENGRGNFPPRFSGLQFPNYSSELNVNALELDDSALYLCASSGKGRRGVDEQFFGPGTRLTVL.

The chain joins TRBV5-1 to TRBJ1-1; 9 nucleotides match TRBD1. V lost 6 bases to trimming and J lost 0 bases; unmatched junction nucleotides: 9. The germline gives CDR1 SGHRS, CDR2 YFSETQ. The CDR3 totals 16 residues. The CDR3 is CASKSPGQGLNTEAFF. The CDR3 bases are TGCGCCAGCAAATCTCCGGGACAGGGTTTGAACACTGAAGCTTTCTTT.

In this sample, this clone turned up once. This chain connects TRBV5-6 to TRBJ2-7, with TRBD2 identical over 7 bases. This CDR3 has 14 residues. Germline V gene lookup returns CDR1 SGHDT and CDR2 YYEEEE. With V trimmed by 4 bases and J by 1 base, 5 bases remained unmatched. The DNA for the CDR3 is TGTGCCAGCAGCCGTTTAGCGGGTTCCTACGAGCAGTACTTC. This codes for CASSRLAGSYEQYF.

The chain links TRBV20-1 to TRBJ2-1, with no clear D. Between the trimmed V and J ends, which lost 5 bases and 2 bases, there was a span of 4 bases. The V gene's germline CDR1 is DFQATT and CDR2 SNEGSKA (reference sequence). CDR3 length: 11 residues. CDR3 DNA sequence: TGCAGTGCTTCTGCCTACAATGAGCAGTTCTTC. This sequence encodes CSASAYNEQFF.

This clone has only one observation. CDR3 sequence (DNA): TGTGCCAGCAGCGTAGCCCCGGGACTAGATTCAGATACGCAGTATTTT. Protein product: CASSVAPGLDSDTQYF. The gene calls are TRBV9 and TRBJ2-3, with 8 bases matching TRBD2. Losses at the gene ends were 0 bases for V and 4 bases for J; bases not matched to a gene: 7. The CDR3 has 16 amino acids. The V gene's germline CDR1 is SGDLS and CDR2 YYNGEE.

This clone was seen once. The gene calls are TRBV6-5 and TRBJ2-7; 8 nucleotides match TRBD1. Trimming removed 3 bases from V and 4 bases from J; junction bases left unmatched: 11. The length of the CDR3 is 16 residues. Germline CDR1 MNHEY, CDR2 SVGAGI. Here the CDR3 reads CASSYLYRGEVYEQYF. The CDR3 coding sequence is TGTGCCAGCAGTTATTTGTACAGGGGGGAGGTTTACGAGCAGTACTTC.

The chain has TRBV7-9 and TRBJ1-5, with 8 bases that match TRBD1. The germline V gene has CDR1 SEHNR and CDR2 FQNEAQ (reference sequence). CDR3 length equals 15 residues. Trimming cost V 4 bases and J 4 bases; bases outside gene matches: 6. CDR3 loop: CASSWGTGGNQPQHF. Here the CDR3 DNA reads TGTGCCAGCAGCTGGGGGACAGGAGGAAATCAGCCCCAGCATTTT.

This clone appeared a single time. V gene TRBV10-1 combines with J gene TRBJ2-6; D possibly corresponds to TRBD2 (7 bases). The CDR3 is made up of 20 amino acids. Germline V gives CDR1 WNHNN, CDR2 SYGVQD (reference sequence). The V and J ends lost 6 bases and 2 bases respectively, with 26 bases between them. The CDR3 nucleotides are TGCGCCAGCAGCCCAAGAGGTAGGGGGGGAGGACGGCCTGGGGCCAACGTCCTGACTTTC. It translates to CASSPRGRGGGRPGANVLTF.

The V and J genes are TRBV28 and TRBJ1-6, with a possible D match to TRBD1 (6 bases). Germline CDR1 and CDR2: MDHEN and SYDVKM. The CDR3 is 14 amino acids. V was pared by 6 bases and J by 1 base, with 7 bases between. The CDR3 sequence is CASRGQSYNSPLHF. The CDR3, as DNA: TGTGCCAGCAGAGGACAGTCCTATAATTCACCCCTCCACTTT.

This chain connects TRBV29-1 to TRBJ1-4; 11 nucleotides agree with TRBD1. Germline trimming cut 2 bases from V and 10 bases from J; bases unmatched to any gene: 6. The CDR3 runs to 14 residues. CDR1 is SQVTM and CDR2 is ANQGSEA in the germline V gene. CDR3 sequence (DNA): TGCAGCGTTGAAACTCGGGACAGGGGGGGAAAACTGTTTTTT. This translates into CSVETRDRGGKLFF.

This clone showed up just once. The chain uses TRBV30 and TRBJ1-4; unclear D gene. V lost 0 bases and J lost 7, with 15 bases in between. This CDR3 contains 15 residues. CDR1 and CDR2 from the germline V gene are GTSNPN and SVGIG (reference sequence). The CDR3 DNA sequence: TGTGCCTGGAGTGTACAGATCCCACCCGGTGAAAAACTGTTTTTT. Translated, it gives CAWSVQIPPGEKLFF. Supplemented by reference TRBV30 and TRBJ1-4, the full variable domain reads SQTIHQWPATLVQPVGSPLSLECTVEGTSNPNLYWYRQAAGRGLQLLFYSVGIGQISSEVPQNLSASRPQDRQFILSSKKLLLSDSGFYLCAWSVQIPPGEKLFFGSGTQLSVL.

The chain has TRBV18 and TRBJ1-2, with D uncertain. This CDR3 spans 13 amino acids. The germline V gene encodes CDR1 KGHSH and CDR2 LQKENI. V dropped 4 bases and J dropped 8 bases, with 14 bases sitting between them. DNA for the CDR3: TGTGCCAGCTCACGAGTCCTACTTGAGGGCTACACCTTC. This sequence encodes CASSRVLLEGYTF.

The genes are TRBV18 and TRBJ2-2; D is ambiguous. Trimming removed 2 bases from V and 3 bases from J, with 7 bases in between. The germline CDR1 and CDR2 sequences are KGHSH and LQKENI. The CDR3 spans 14 residues. The CDR3 DNA is TGTGCCAGCTCACCAGTTCCGGACACCGGGGAGCTGTTTTTT. Translated, it gives CASSPVPDTGELFF. Based on the CDR3 plus reference TRBV18 and TRBJ2-2, the full variable domain is NAGVMQNPRHLVRRRGQEARLRCSPMKGHSHVYWYRQLPEEGLKFMVYLQKENIIDESGMPKERFSAEFPKEGPSILRIQQVVRGDSAAYFCASSPVPDTGELFFGEGSRLTVL.

The chain joins TRBV5-8 to TRBJ2-7; 7 bases agree with TRBD2. With V trimmed by 4 bases and J by 0 bases, 4 bases remained unmatched. The CDR3 has 14 amino acids. In germline, CDR1 is SGHTS, CDR2 YDEGEE. For the CDR3, the DNA is TGTGCCAGCAGCACACTAGCGCTCTCCTACGAGCAGTACTTC. This translates into CASSTLALSYEQYF.

This chain links TRBV15 with TRBJ2-2; weak D call: TRBD2 (6 bases). Germline values: CDR1 LNHNV, CDR2 YYDKDF (reference sequence). The CDR3 has 18 residues. The V and J ends lost 0 bases and 3 bases respectively, with 17 bases between them. The CDR3 sequence: CATSRDLFGGADTGELFF. CDR3 nucleotides: TGTGCCACCAGCAGAGATCTGTTTGGAGGGGCCGACACCGGGGAGCTGTTTTTT.

The J gene is TRBJ2-2, the V gene TRBV9, with TRBD1 matching over 8 bases. In germline, CDR1 is SGDLS, CDR2 YYNGEE. V lost 4 bases and J lost 3; bases outside the gene matches: 5. The CDR3 has 15 residues. The CDR3 protein is CASSLLDRDTGELFF. DNA for the CDR3: TGTGCCAGCAGCCTCTTGGACAGGGACACCGGGGAGCTGTTTTTT.

The rearrangement joins TRBV7-9 to TRBJ1-2; 7 nucleotides agree with TRBD1. Germline CDR1 and CDR2: SEHNR and FQNEAQ (reference sequence). The CDR3 spans 19 residues. The ends lost 5 bases at V and 3 bases at J; junction bases unmatched: 21. This chain's CDR3 is CASSLRAERGLEFDYGYTF. CDR3 nucleotides: TGTGCCAGCAGCCTTAGAGCTGAAAGGGGGCTTGAATTTGACTATGGCTACACCTTC.

The chain links TRBV30 to TRBJ1-6; D gene unclear. The V end lost 5 bases, the J end lost 3 bases, and 8 bases lay between the germline ends. Germline lookup yields CDR1 GTSNPN and CDR2 SVGIG (reference sequence). CDR3 length: 13 amino acids. The CDR3 protein is CAWVEDYNSPLHF. CDR3 nucleotide sequence: TGTGCCTGGGTGGAGGACTATAATTCACCCCTCCACTTT.

The chain couples TRBV5-1 to TRBJ1-4; 8 nucleotides line up with TRBD1. CDR1 is SGHRS, CDR2 YFSETQ, per germline. The CDR3 is 15 residues long. V dropped 6 bases and J dropped 8; count of bases not matched to a gene: 12. The CDR3 region is CASKLGQGVKEKLFF. CDR3 coding DNA: TGCGCCAGCAAACTAGGACAGGGAGTAAAGGAAAAACTGTTTTTT.

The genes are TRBV28 and TRBJ2-1, with D possibly matching TRBD2 (5 bases). Deletions cut 3 bases from V and 4 bases from J, with 13 bases between. CDR3 length: 15 residues. The V gene's germline CDR1 is MDHEN and CDR2 SYDVKM. CDR3 region: CASSFSSGLYNEQFF. CDR3 nucleotides: TGTGCCAGCAGTTTTTCCAGCGGTCTTTACAATGAGCAGTTCTTC.